Below, 30 T cell receptor beta chains from the same sample are listed, as sequenced in a study of regulatory and conventional T cells in RAG deficiency. The sorted conventional CD4+ T cells were CD25-low and CD127-high, with genomic DNA sequenced. Sequencing used immunoSEQ multiplex PCR; TCRdb keeps in-frame clones, though not all of them. The data show more than 35,000 clones, with approximately 90% seen just once and approximately 0.51% held by the top ten. The sample was also reused in another study, on regulatory T cells. Per that paper: The PCR used 52 TRBV and 13 TRBJ primers.

Sequences were obtained from CD4+ effector T cells sorted from blood. The receptor source for this set is a human donor in good health.

The chain uses TRBV6-5 and TRBJ2-7; D gene uncertain. The CDR3 is made up of 13 amino acids. Trimming pared 5 bases from V and 0 bases from J, leaving 8 bases between. Germline V gives CDR1 MNHEY, CDR2 SVGAGI. The CDR3 region has the DNA TGTGCCAGCAGTGTTGAGAGCTCCTACGAGCAGTACTTC. Translation: CASSVESSYEQYF.

The rearrangement uses TRBV2 and TRBJ1-6; TRBD1 might be the D (6 bases). The V gene's germline CDR1 is SNHLY and CDR2 FYNNEI. V was clipped by 1 base and J by 18 bases, with 13 bases between them. The CDR3 sequence is 12 residues long. The CDR3: CASSEGGGRRHF. CDR3 DNA: TGTGCCAGCAGTGAAGGGGGGGGGCGGCGCCACTTT.

V gene TRBV7-8 combines with J gene TRBJ1-1; 11 bases match TRBD1. This CDR3 has 15 residues. The V segment lost 4 bases and the J segment 10 bases; nucleotides outside the gene matches: 11. Germline V gives CDR1 SGHVS, CDR2 FQNEAQ. The CDR3 spells CASSSDLDRGRPAFF. The DNA for the CDR3 is TGTGCCAGCAGCTCAGACCTGGACAGGGGGCGACCAGCTTTCTTT.

The V call is TRBV28, the J call TRBJ2-2, with D unresolved. This CDR3 is 13 amino acids long. V lost 2 bases to trimming and J lost 7 bases, with 8 bases between them. Germline V gene sequence: CDR1 MDHEN, CDR2 SYDVKM. The CDR3: CASSLRSNGELFF. Here the CDR3 DNA reads TGTGCCAGCAGTTTAAGGTCGAACGGGGAGCTGTTTTTT.

This chain connects TRBV19 to TRBJ2-7; TRBD1 agrees at 9 bases. CDR3 length equals 15 residues. CDR1 LNHDA and CDR2 SQIVND come from the germline V gene (reference sequence). V lost 7 bases, J lost 2 bases, and 9 bases stayed unmatched. The CDR3 here is CASKETGGGTYEQYF. The DNA of the CDR3 is TGTGCCAGTAAGGAGACAGGGGGGGGGACCTACGAGCAGTACTTC.

The V call is TRBV6-1, the J call TRBJ1-4, with a tentative D call TRBD1 (6 bases). V was shortened by 8 bases and J by 2 bases, with 15 bases between the two germline ends. From germline, CDR1 is MNHNS and CDR2 SASEGT. The CDR3 totals 15 residues. The CDR3: CASGYQGLTNEKLFF. DNA of the CDR3: TGTGCCAGCGGCTACCAGGGGCTCACTAATGAAAAACTGTTTTTT.

In DNA form, the CDR3 reads TGTGCCAGCCTGGCGAGCGGTGGGGGCAATCAGCCCCAGCATTTT. Translated: CASLASGGGNQPQHF. The gene calls are TRBV6-1 and TRBJ1-5; D is unclear. Per germline, CDR1 MNHNS and CDR2 SASEGT. The CDR3 length is 15 residues. V shed 8 bases and J shed 2 bases, with 16 bases lying between them.

The chain uses TRBV6-5 and TRBJ2-7; D may match TRBD1 or TRBD2 (5 bases each). Germline V gives CDR1 MNHEY, CDR2 SVGAGI. Between the trimmed V and J ends, which lost 7 bases and 4 bases, there was a span of 14 bases. The CDR3 contains 13 residues. The CDR3 loop reads CASNFRDGYEQYF. CDR3 coding DNA: TGTGCCAGCAATTTCCGGGACGGATACGAGCAGTACTTC.

The chain has TRBV5-4 and TRBJ2-2; TRBD1 agrees at 8 bases. Germline V gives CDR1 SGHNT, CDR2 YYREEE (reference sequence). The CDR3 sequence is 15 residues long. J was trimmed by 6 bases and V by 2 bases; bases with no gene match: 6. CDR3 sequence: CASSLVDRAPGELFF. In nucleotides, the CDR3 is TGTGCCAGCAGCTTAGTGGACAGGGCTCCCGGGGAGCTGTTTTTT.

A single count supports this clone. This chain connects TRBV5-1 to TRBJ2-2, with 11 positions matching TRBD2. V was clipped by 2 bases and J by 0 bases; unmatched bases: 9. This CDR3 has 19 amino acids. Germline assignment: CDR1 SGHRS and CDR2 YFSETQ. In DNA form, the CDR3 reads TGCGCCAGCAGCTTCTCGACTAGCGGGGCGGTCCCGAACACCGGGGAGCTGTTTTTT. The encoded protein is CASSFSTSGAVPNTGELFF.

The count of this clone is one. The gene calls are TRBV6-5 and TRBJ1-1; D not resolved. V was trimmed by 6 bases and J by 6 bases, leaving 11 bases between them. The CDR3 has 12 residues. Germline values: CDR1 MNHEY, CDR2 SVGAGI. The CDR3: CASSPGTAEAFF. In DNA form, the CDR3 reads TGTGCCAGCAGCCCTGGAACGGCTGAAGCTTTCTTT.

J is TRBJ2-1 and V is TRBV19, with 11 bases identical to TRBD1. The CDR3 runs 16 residues. Germline loops: CDR1 LNHDA, CDR2 SQIVND (reference sequence). Losses at the gene ends were 8 bases for V and 3 bases for J; bases not matched to a gene: 9. The CDR3 here is CASGFRTGGDYNEQFF. The CDR3 DNA is TGTGCCAGTGGGTTTCGGACAGGGGGCGACTACAATGAGCAGTTCTTC.

J is TRBJ2-5 and V is TRBV11-2; D perhaps matches TRBD1 (6 bases). CDR3 length: 13 residues. V lost 6 bases and J lost 5, with 13 bases in between. Germline V gene sequence: CDR1 SGHAT, CDR2 FQNNGV. The CDR3 coding sequence is TGTGCCAGCAGTCTAGGGGGTGGGGAGACCCAGTACTTC. It encodes CASSLGGGETQYF. Variable domain in full (rest from reference TRBV11-2 and TRBJ2-5): EAGVAQSPRYKIIEKRQSVAFWCNPISGHATLYWYQQILGQGPKLLIQFQNNGVVDDSQLPKDRFSAERLKGVDSTLKIQPAKLEDSAVYLCASSLGGGETQYFGPGTRLLVL.

The CDR3 here is CSVHPGLNTEAFF. For the CDR3, the DNA is TGCAGCGTACACCCAGGGTTGAACACTGAAGCTTTCTTT. The V gene is TRBV29-1, the J gene TRBJ1-1; weak D call: TRBD1 (5 bases). CDR1 is SQVTM, CDR2 ANQGSEA, per germline. Deletions cut 6 bases from V and 0 bases from J, with 11 bases between. CDR3 length equals 13 residues.

This clone occurred once. This chain joins TRBV29-1 and TRBJ2-7; TRBD2 aligns across 10 bases. J gave up 2 bases and V 4 bases, and 2 bases lay outside the gene matches. This CDR3 comprises 13 residues. Looked up from germline, CDR1 is SQVTM and CDR2 is ANQGSEA. The CDR3 DNA is TGCAGCGTTGTACTAGCGGGAACCTACGAGCAGTACTTC. Its translation is CSVVLAGTYEQYF.

This chain uses TRBV29-1 with TRBJ2-7; D unresolved. The V gene lost 5 bases and the J gene lost 2 bases, with 13 bases spanning the gap. This CDR3 spans 13 amino acids. The germline V gene encodes CDR1 SQVTM and CDR2 ANQGSEA. The CDR3 region has the DNA TGCAGCGTTCAGTTGATTCCCCCCTACGAGCAGTACTTC. Translating it yields CSVQLIPPYEQYF.

V is TRBV7-2 and J is TRBJ2-1; D is possibly TRBD1 or TRBD2 (7 bases each). Germline CDR1 SGHTA, CDR2 FQGNSA. V gave up 5 bases and J gave up 6 bases, with 14 bases separating them. There are 14 residues in the CDR3. The CDR3, as DNA: TGTGCCAGCAGCGCAGGGGGGACTACCAATGAGCAGTTCTTC. It encodes CASSAGGTTNEQFF. The whole variable domain, filled in from reference TRBV7-2 and TRBJ2-1, reads GAGVSQSPSNKVTEKGKDVELRCDPISGHTALYWYRQSLGQGLEFLIYFQGNSAPDKSGLPSDRFSAERTGGSVSTLTIQRTQQEDSAVYLCASSAGGTTNEQFFGPGTRLTVL.

The CDR3 region is CAWSRDYSNQPQHF. CDR3 bases: TGTGCCTGGAGTAGGGATTATAGCAATCAGCCCCAGCATTTT. The V and J genes are TRBV30 and TRBJ1-5; no clear D. Per the germline V gene, CDR1 is GTSNPN and CDR2 is SVGIG (reference sequence). Trimming shortened V by 2 bases and J by 0 bases, and 8 bases separated the two germline ends. CDR3 length: 14 residues.

The rearrangement links TRBV10-3 to TRBJ2-5; tentative D call: TRBD2 (5 bases). V was pared by 2 bases and J by 4 bases, with 11 bases between. Germline-derived CDR1 and CDR2 are ENHRY and SYGVKD. There are 14 residues in the CDR3. CDR3 amino acids: CAISETEGRETQYF. The CDR3, as DNA: TGTGCCATCAGTGAGACGGAAGGGAGAGAGACCCAGTACTTC.

This chain connects TRBV2 to TRBJ2-6, with D unclear. Looked up from germline, CDR1 is SNHLY and CDR2 is FYNNEI. V gave up 7 bases and J gave up 4 bases, with 8 bases separating them. This CDR3 has 13 amino acids. The CDR3 coding sequence is TGTGCCAGCAAGGGTTCGGGGGCCAACGTCCTGACTTTC. Protein sequence: CASKGSGANVLTF. Full variable domain (missing parts from reference TRBV2 and TRBJ2-6): EPEVTQTPSHQVTQMGQEVILRCVPISNHLYFYWYRQILGQKVEFLVSFYNNEISEKSEIFDDQFSVERPDGSNFTLKIRSTKLEDSAMYFCASKGSGANVLTFGAGSRLTVL.

The chain is built from TRBV29-1 and TRBJ2-5; D unresolved. This CDR3 has 13 residues. Trimming shortened V by 3 bases and J by 5 bases, and 13 bases separated the two germline ends. Germline V lookup: CDR1 SQVTM, CDR2 ANQGSEA. The CDR3 sequence is CSVESPLVETQYF. CDR3 in DNA: TGCAGCGTTGAGAGCCCTTTGGTTGAGACCCAGTACTTC.

V and J are TRBV9 and TRBJ2-3; TRBD2 matches at 13 bases. Trimming cost V 4 bases and J 2 bases; bases outside gene matches: 13. This CDR3 spans 19 amino acids. CDR1 and CDR2 (germline): SGDLS, YYNGEE. Written as DNA, the CDR3 is TGTGCCAGCAGCCCCTGGACTAGCGGGGGTCGCTCCCCCACAGATACGCAGTATTTT. Translation: CASSPWTSGGRSPTDTQYF.

The chain carries TRBV6-5 and TRBJ2-3, with 12 positions matching TRBD2. CDR3 length: 13 residues. V gave up 8 bases and J gave up 10 bases; unmatched junction bases: 7. Germline V gene lookup returns CDR1 MNHEY and CDR2 SVGAGI. The CDR3 here is CASGASGGVAQYF. CDR3 bases: TGTGCCAGCGGCGCTAGCGGGGGGGTCGCGCAGTATTTT.

This clone was counted between two and nine times. J is TRBJ1-5 and V is TRBV7-9, with TRBD1 as a possible D gene (6 bases). Deletions cut 2 bases from V and 3 bases from J, with 11 bases between. CDR3 size: 15 residues. Germline V gene sequence: CDR1 SEHNR, CDR2 FQNEAQ (reference sequence). This CDR3 is CASSLSGQNNQPQHF. CDR3 coding DNA: TGTGCCAGCAGCTTAAGCGGACAGAACAATCAGCCCCAGCATTTT.

The chain recombines TRBV5-1 with TRBJ2-1; D could derive from TRBD1 or TRBD2 (5 bases each). Trimming took 2 bases from V and 5 from J, leaving 11 bases between them. The CDR3 contains 14 residues. CDR1 is SGHRS, CDR2 YFSETQ, per germline. This CDR3 is CASSFPGPDNEQFF. The DNA for the CDR3 is TGCGCCAGCAGCTTTCCGGGACCAGACAATGAGCAGTTCTTC.

This sequence joins TRBV14 and TRBJ1-4; TRBD1 matches at 9 bases. Germline V gives CDR1 SGHDN, CDR2 FVKESK. The CDR3 has 14 residues. V was clipped by 8 bases and J by 13 bases; unmatched bases: 14. CDR3 sequence reads: CASGPGTGRNRLFF. In DNA form, the CDR3 reads TGTGCCAGCGGTCCCGGGACAGGGAGGAATCGACTGTTTTTT. The full variable domain, its missing parts supplied by reference TRBV14 and TRBJ1-4, is EAGVTQFPSHSVIEKGQTVTLRCDPISGHDNLYWYRRVMGKEIKFLLHFVKESKQDESGMPNNRFLAERTGGTYSTLKVQPAELEDSGVYFCASGPGTGRNRLFFGSGTQLSVL.

The chain uses TRBV29-1 and TRBJ2-5, with 12 bases that match TRBD2. Germline V CDR1 and CDR2: SQVTM, ANQGSEA. V gave up 7 bases and J gave up 5 bases; unmatched junction bases: 8. The CDR3 has 14 amino acids. CDR3 DNA sequence: TGCAGCGCGAAGACTAGCGGGAGTTATGAGACCCAGTACTTC. Encoded protein: CSAKTSGSYETQYF.

This sequence joins TRBV5-6 and TRBJ1-3; TRBD1 agrees at 7 bases. Germline assignment: CDR1 SGHDT and CDR2 YYEEEE. The CDR3 totals 16 residues. V shed 4 bases and J 2 bases; nucleotides not matched to a gene: 9. Written as DNA, the CDR3 is TGTGCCAGCAGCCGCAGTCCGACAGGGACTGGAAACACCATATATTTT. Translated: CASSRSPTGTGNTIYF. Variable domain in full (rest from reference TRBV5-6 and TRBJ1-3): DAGVTQSPTHLIKTRGQQVTLRCSPKSGHDTVSWYQQALGQGPQFIFQYYEEEERQRGNFPDRFSGHQFPNYSSELNVNALLLGDSALYLCASSRSPTGTGNTIYFGEGSWLTVV.

V usage is TRBV6-6 and J usage is TRBJ2-7; 9 bases line up with TRBD1. This CDR3 comprises 15 residues. V lost 5 bases and J lost 6; bases outside the gene matches: 11. The germline CDR1 and CDR2 sequences are MNHNY and SVGAGI (reference sequence). CDR3 amino acids: CASSLRDRDQREQYF. In nucleotides, the CDR3 is TGTGCCAGCAGTCTGCGGGACAGGGATCAACGCGAGCAGTACTTC.

The chain carries TRBV7-9 and TRBJ2-7; tentative D call: TRBD2 (7 bases). Germline CDR1 SEHNR, CDR2 FQNEAQ (reference sequence). Trimming took 3 bases from V and 6 from J, leaving 27 bases between them. The length of the CDR3 is 18 residues. The CDR3 loop reads CASSLAGAGATSESEQYF. CDR3 in DNA: TGTGCCAGCAGCTTGGCAGGGGCGGGAGCGACCTCAGAGAGCGAGCAGTACTTC.